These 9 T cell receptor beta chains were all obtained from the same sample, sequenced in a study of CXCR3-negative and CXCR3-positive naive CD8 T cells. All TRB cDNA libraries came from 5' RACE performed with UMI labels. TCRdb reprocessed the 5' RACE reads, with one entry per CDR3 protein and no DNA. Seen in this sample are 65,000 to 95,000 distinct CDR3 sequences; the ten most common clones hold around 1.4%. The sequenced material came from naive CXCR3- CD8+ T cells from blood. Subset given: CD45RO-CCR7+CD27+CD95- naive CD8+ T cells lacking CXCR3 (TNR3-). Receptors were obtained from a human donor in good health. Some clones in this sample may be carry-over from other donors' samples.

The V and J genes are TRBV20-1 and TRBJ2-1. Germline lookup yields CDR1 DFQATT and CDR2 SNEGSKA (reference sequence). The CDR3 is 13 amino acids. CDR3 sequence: CSARDMGYNEQFF.

Here the CDR3 reads CASSAAGAYEQYF. The genes are TRBV7-7 and TRBJ2-7; without DNA, the TCRdb call of TRBD2 cannot be checked. This CDR3 has 13 residues. CDR1 and CDR2 from the germline V gene are SSHAT and FNYEAQ (reference sequence).

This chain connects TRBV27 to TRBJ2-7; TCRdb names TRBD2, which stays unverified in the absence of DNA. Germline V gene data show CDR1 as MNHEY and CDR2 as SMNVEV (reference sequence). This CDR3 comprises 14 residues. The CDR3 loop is CASSLWLAGGEQYF.

CDR3 sequence reads: CASSLGPSLERTNEQFF. The chain links TRBV7-7 to TRBJ2-1; TCRdb gives TRBD1 as the D gene, but with no DNA this cannot be confirmed. This CDR3 has 17 amino acids. The germline V gene encodes CDR1 SSHAT and CDR2 FNYEAQ (reference sequence).

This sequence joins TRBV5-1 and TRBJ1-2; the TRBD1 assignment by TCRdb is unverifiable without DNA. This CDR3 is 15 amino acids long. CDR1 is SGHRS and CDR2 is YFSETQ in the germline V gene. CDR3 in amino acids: CASSPAGAANYGYTF.

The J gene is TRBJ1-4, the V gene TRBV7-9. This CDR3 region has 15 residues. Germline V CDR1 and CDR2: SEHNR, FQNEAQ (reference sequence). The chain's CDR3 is CASSTTTATNEKLFF.

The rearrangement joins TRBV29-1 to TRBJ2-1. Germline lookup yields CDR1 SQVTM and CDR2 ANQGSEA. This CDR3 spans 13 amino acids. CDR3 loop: CSGEGSSYNEQFF.

Here the CDR3 reads CASGWGNSYEQYF. The V and J genes are TRBV7-2 and TRBJ2-7; the TRBD1 assignment by TCRdb is unverifiable without DNA. CDR3 length: 13 amino acids. The germline V gene encodes CDR1 SGHTA and CDR2 FQGNSA.

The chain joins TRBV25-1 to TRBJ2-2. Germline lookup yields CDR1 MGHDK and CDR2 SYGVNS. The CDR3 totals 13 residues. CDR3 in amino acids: CASSEHGLGELFF.